The 8 T cell receptor beta chains reported below all come from one sample, sequenced in a study of Graves' ophthalmopathy and Graves' hyperthyroidism (dated by TCRdb to 2017 to 2018). The sequencer was an Illumina HiSeq 2000. TCR beta CDR3 regions were amplified from RNA transcripts for repertoire sequencing. The first round was an RT-PCR using HTBI primers with the Qiagen OneStep RT-PCR kit, and this first round was followed by a second-round multiplex PCR, then size selection and purification. TCRdb took the public reads, trimmed them with fastp at Q25, ran MiXCR for clone calling and kept in-frame beta chains. Merged by CDR3 protein, the rows form single entries marked with the most common genes and DNA. The sample has hundreds of thousands of distinct CDR3 sequences on record, about 21% of them singletons. Under 3.5% of the sample comes from the top ten. Sequenced material: peripheral blood. Receptors were obtained from a woman aged 18-29 years with stable Graves' hyperthyroidism. Donor details come from another sample of the same person, matched by shared clones.

This clonotype was seen many times. V gene TRBV6-1 combines with J gene TRBJ2-2; 7 bases map to TRBD2. The V gene end was trimmed by 3 bases and the J gene end by 7 bases; junction bases not matched to a gene: 5. Germline-derived CDR1 and CDR2 are MNHNS and SASEGT. This CDR3 is built from 14 residues. CDR3 DNA: TGTGCCAGCAGTGAGGGGGGGTATGGCGGGGAGCTGTTTTTT. Its translation: CASSEGGYGGELFF.

This clonotype has at least ten counts. This chain connects TRBV20-1 to TRBJ2-7; the match to TRBD2 covers 10 bases. The junction had 4 bases not matched to a gene; V was cut back by 2 bases and J by 3 bases. This CDR3 is 14 amino acids long. CDR1 DFQATT and CDR2 SNEGSKA come from the germline V gene (reference sequence). The CDR3 loop is CSARTGTSDYEQYF. The CDR3 nucleotides read TGCAGTGCTAGAACCGGGACTAGCGACTACGAGCAGTACTTC.

The table lists this clonotype with many counts. The V call is TRBV11-1, the J call TRBJ1-1; TRBD1 might be the D (6 bases). The CDR3 is made up of 17 amino acids. The germline V gene has CDR1 SGHAT and CDR2 FQDESV (reference sequence). Trimming left V 6 bases short and J 1 base short, with 21 bases between. The CDR3 region has the DNA TGTGCCAGCAGAACCTTCCGGGGGACAAAAAAGAACACTGAAGCTTTCTTT. As protein: CASRTFRGTKKNTEAFF.

The chain combines TRBV6-1 with TRBJ2-7; D is undetermined. Germline V lookup: CDR1 MNHNS, CDR2 SASEGT. The length of the CDR3 is 12 residues. The V gene lost 4 bases and the J gene lost 3 bases, with 7 bases spanning the gap. CDR3 loop: CASSAPYYEQYF. The CDR3 nucleotides are TGTGCCAGCAGTGCCCCCTACTACGAGCAGTACTTC.

This clonotype was counted ten times or more. The chain carries TRBV12-3 or TRBV12-4 and TRBJ1-2; D gene unclear. The ends were cut back, 1 base at V and 4 bases at J, with 19 bases in the middle. The CDR3 consists of 17 residues. The DNA for the CDR3 is TGTGCCAGCAGTTTAGAATTGTCTTGGACGGCCCTCTATGGCTACACCTTC. This codes for CASSLELSWTALYGYTF.

This clonotype came up many times. This sequence joins TRBV5-6 and TRBJ2-5; weak D call: TRBD2 (7 bases). Germline assignment: CDR1 SGHDT and CDR2 YYEEEE. The CDR3 consists of 18 residues. V dropped 1 base and J dropped 3 bases, with 22 bases sitting between them. For the CDR3, the DNA is TGTGCCAGCAGCTTGTTGCTGGCTCGGGGGGCGGGAGAAGAGACCCAGTACTTC. Translation gives CASSLLLARGAGEETQYF.

The V call is TRBV12-3 or TRBV12-4, the J call TRBJ1-1, with a possible D match to TRBD1 (5 bases). The ends were cut back, 4 bases at V and 6 bases at J, with 15 bases in the middle. The CDR3 has 14 amino acids. CDR3 coding DNA: TGTGCCAGCAGTTCGCGGGGGGTATTTCCTGAAGCTTTCTTT. It yields the protein CASSSRGVFPEAFF.

The chain combines TRBV11-2 with TRBJ1-2; 7 bases align to TRBD1. This CDR3 comprises 18 residues. Germline-derived CDR1 and CDR2 are SGHAT and FQNNGV. The J segment lost 2 bases and the V segment lost 1 base, leaving 13 bases of the junction unmatched. CDR3 coding DNA: TGTGCCAGCAGCTTAGGGGGGCTCCGGCGACAGGGAAACTATGGCTACACCTTC. This codes for CASSLGGLRRQGNYGYTF.